This TCR beta chain was observed in a study of T cells expressing NK-cell markers. Whole-study context: Cells sorted as CD3+CD56+NKG2C+, CD3+CD56+NKG2C- and CD3+CD56-NKG2C+ T cells supplied the TCR beta repertoires.

TCRdb re-called the 5' RACE reads, yielding one record per CDR3 amino acid sequence without DNA. The ten most abundant clones cover roughly 3.5% of a sample with approximately 550,000 distinct CDR3 sequences. CDR3 size: 12 residues. Looked up from germline, CDR1 is SQVTM and CDR2 is ANQGSEA. The TCR comes from a man between 18 and 35 years old in good health. The chain couples TRBV29-1 to TRBJ2-2. The sequenced material came from blood T cells: a sorted CD56 or NKG2C T cell subset, CD4+ or CD8+ T cells, or bulk PBMC T cells (not recorded which). This CDR3 is CSVFFYTGELFF.